This T cell receptor (beta chain) was captured by sequencing in a study of T cells in localized non-small cell lung cancer (dated by TCRdb to 2019 to 2021). Context from the whole study: The study analyzed T cell repertoires of 200 to 250 early-stage NSCLC patients, comparing tumors and uninvolved tumor-adjacent lungs. Of the NSCLC patients, around 130 were male and around 99 were female, and the mean age was approximately 66 years. The cohort comprised roughly 220 treatment-naïve NSCLC patients with resected, localized lung tumors. What the study reported, not specific to this receptor: Because multi-region sequencing of the tumors was not done, intratumor heterogeneity could not be ruled out. A median of around 50 of the top 100 tumor clones were detected in paired uninvolved adjacent lung, and around 27 of these tumor clones were also found among the top 100 clones of the paired uninvolved adjacent lung. Because of the exploratory design, TCR variables were selected using unadjusted p-values without false-discovery rate correction. Longer overall survival was associated with higher blood T cell density, whereas shorter survival was associated with higher adjacent-lung clonality. Uninvolved tumor-adjacent lung showed the highest T cell clonality, higher than tumor, which suggests more focused antigenic responses in the uninvolved tumor-adjacent lung.

The immunoSEQ Assay was used to sequence TCR beta CDR3 regions from DNA. In the paper's pipeline: T cell density was computed as TCR beta template counts normalized to usable DNA estimated by amplifying housekeeping genes. Richness was estimated with the preseqR package, extrapolating to 400,000 templates for PBMC samples and 120,000 templates for tissue samples. Clonality was defined by subtracting Pielou's evenness from one. Tissue-enriched TCRs were identified through differential abundance testing performed on productive amino-acid clonotypes, with a minimum total count of 5 and an alpha of 0.1. The Jaccard Index and the Morisita Overlap Index were used to quantify repertoire overlap between compartments. TCR beta CDR3s were clustered by GLIPH together with public tetramer-defined viral CDR3s, and at least three viral sequences plus V-gene enrichment were required for viral motifs. TCRdb obtained this table from immuneACCESS and retained in-frame rearrangements with V and J assigned. These tables miss some clones; where compared with another copy, unresolved V genes account for less than half of the shortfall, and the remainder is unexplained. V, J and clone size are those of that table, while D and trimming were read from the DNA. The sample has tens of thousands of clones on record, over 70% of them singletons. The ten most abundant clones make up approximately 9.6% of the sample.

Comment on this clone: The antigen this receptor binds is unknown. Base qualities are missing; no much larger clone stands one base away.

At diagnosis, tumor, uninvolved tumor-adjacent lung and peripheral blood were collected and then preserved as a mix of FFPE and fresh-frozen material. For TCR repertoire profiling, blood samples were analyzed as peripheral blood mononuclear cells. The TCR originated in a man aged 40 to 69 with stage III squamous cell lung carcinoma. The material was peripheral blood, obtained before any cancer treatment.

The CDR3 protein: CASSLNTAQNSPLHF. The nucleotides read TGTGCCAGCAGCTTAAATACAGCTCAAAATTCACCCCTCCACTTT. The chain joins TRBV7-2 to TRBJ1-6, with no D gene named confidently. The germline ends are 12 bases apart after V is trimmed by 2 bases and J by 7 bases. The CDR3 goes from the cysteine to the phenylalanine over 15 residues. The kept DNA is CDR3 alone, 45 bases in frame from the first base. CDR1 and CDR2, per the germline V gene, are SGHTA and FQGNSA.